Listed here is a single T cell receptor beta chain. This sample was included in a study of blood T cell repertoires in COVID-19. Study overall: Donors in the United States, Italy and Spain gave samples during acute or convalescent COVID-19. Nucleic acid was either cDNA or gDNA, and it came from T cells, B-cell-depleted T cells, or PBMCs.

In the original workflow: Amplification from reference gene primers served as the basis for estimated nucleated cell counts. Produced via immunoSEQ multiplex PCR; TCRdb's table is partial and in-frame only. Clone size and V and J calls were adopted from that table, with D and trimming inferred from the DNA. The sample lists 200,000 to 250,000 clones, 84% occurring once. The V gene end was trimmed by 3 bases and the J gene end by 5 bases; junction bases not matched to a gene: 0. Germline V gene sequence: CDR1 KGHSY, CDR2 FQNENV. The CDR3 contains 13 residues. The specimen sequenced was peripheral blood. The TCR comes from a man aged 45 to 65 with active or convalescent COVID-19. The genes are TRBV16 and TRBJ1-2, with 10 bases lining up with TRBD1. CDR3 DNA: TGTGCCAGCAGCCAGGACAGGGGGTATGGCTACACCTTC. This translates into CASSQDRGYGYTF.